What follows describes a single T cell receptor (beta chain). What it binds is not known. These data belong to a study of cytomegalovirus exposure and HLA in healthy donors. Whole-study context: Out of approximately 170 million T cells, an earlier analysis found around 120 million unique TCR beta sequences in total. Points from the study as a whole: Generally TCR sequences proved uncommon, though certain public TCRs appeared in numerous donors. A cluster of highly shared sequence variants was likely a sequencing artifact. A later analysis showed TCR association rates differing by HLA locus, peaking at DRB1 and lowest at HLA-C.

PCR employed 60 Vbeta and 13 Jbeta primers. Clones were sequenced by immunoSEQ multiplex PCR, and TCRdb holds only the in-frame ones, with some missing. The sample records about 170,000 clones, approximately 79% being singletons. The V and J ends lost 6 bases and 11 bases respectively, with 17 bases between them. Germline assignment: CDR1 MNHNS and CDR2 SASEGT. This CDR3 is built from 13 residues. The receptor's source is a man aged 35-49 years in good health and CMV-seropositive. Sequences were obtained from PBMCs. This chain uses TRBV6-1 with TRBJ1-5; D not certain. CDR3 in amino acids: CASSEMDRGTQHF. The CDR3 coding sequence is TGTGCCAGCAGCGAGATGGACCGGGGAACCCAGCATTTT.